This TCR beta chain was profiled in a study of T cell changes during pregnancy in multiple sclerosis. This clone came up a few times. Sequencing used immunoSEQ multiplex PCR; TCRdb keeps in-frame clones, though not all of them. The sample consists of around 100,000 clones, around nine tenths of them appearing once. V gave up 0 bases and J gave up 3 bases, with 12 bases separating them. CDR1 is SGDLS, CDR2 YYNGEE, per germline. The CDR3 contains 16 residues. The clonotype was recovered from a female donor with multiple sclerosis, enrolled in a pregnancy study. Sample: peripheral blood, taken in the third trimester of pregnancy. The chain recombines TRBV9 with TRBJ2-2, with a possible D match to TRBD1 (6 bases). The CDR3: CASSVGLGAYTGELFF. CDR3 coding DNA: TGTGCCAGCAGCGTAGGCCTGGGGGCCTACACCGGGGAGCTGTTTTTT.